The rows below give T cell receptor beta chains drawn from one sample of a study of pediatric ulcerative colitis. Only in-frame clones appear in the TCRdb table, and some are missing; sequencing was by immunoSEQ multiplex PCR. The sample has around 37,000 clones, roughly 82% seen once. The sample taken for sequencing was gut tissue. The receptors were sampled from a boy aged 5-17 years with severe ulcerative colitis. CDR3s include the opening cysteine and the closing phenylalanine or tryptophan. Fields, in order: D gene, V gene, clone size, J gene, CDR3 protein, CDR3 DNA. D genes are given only for firm matches. Some rows mark clone size as missing; the rest say once, few, many or name a class of expanded clone.

.	TRBV19	.	TRBJ1-3	CASSIVGSGNTIYF	TGTGCCAGTAGTATTGTCGGCTCTGGAAACACCATATATTTT
.	TRBV5-1	few	TRBJ2-2	CASSLSATGGELFF	TGCGCCAGCAGCTTGAGCGCGACTGGAGGGGAGCTGTTTTTT
.	TRBV9	.	TRBJ1-4	CASSTERAKGNEKLFF	TGTGCCAGCAGCACCGAAAGGGCGAAAGGAAATGAAAAACTGTTTTTT
.	TRBV19	.	TRBJ2-6	CASSIMFLGRPGGANVLTF	TGTGCCAGTAGTATCATGTTTCTCGGCAGACCGGGTGGGGCCAACGTCCTGACTTTC
.	TRBV6-1	.	TRBJ2-1	CASSAGTRQVNEQFF	TGTGCCAGCAGTGCCGGGACCAGGCAGGTCAATGAGCAGTTCTTC
.	TRBV30	once	TRBJ1-1	CAWRKDGRLITTEAFF	TGTGCCTGGAGGAAAGACGGCCGTCTAATTACAACTGAAGCTTTCTTT
TRBD1	TRBV28	.	TRBJ1-1	CASSSPGQIEAFF	TGTGCCAGCAGCTCGCCGGGACAGATTGAAGCTTTCTTT
TRBD1	TRBV25-1	once	TRBJ2-5	CASSSPRTGGETQYF	TGTGCCAGCAGTTCGCCCCGGACAGGGGGAGAGACCCAGTACTTC
.	TRBV5-1	.	TRBJ1-4	CASNSRQAGEKLFF	TGCGCCAGCAACTCTCGGCAGGCGGGTGAAAAACTGTTTTTT
.	TRBV7-3	.	TRBJ2-1	CASSSLPADEQFF	TGTGCCAGCAGCTCCCTCCCGGCGGATGAGCAGTTCTTC
.	TRBV7-2	.	TRBJ1-5	CASSFHWGGNQPQHF	TGTGCCAGCAGCTTCCATTGGGGGGGCAATCAGCCCCAGCATTTT
TRBD1	TRBV6-4	.	TRBJ2-4	CASSGAWTGSKNIQYF	TGTGCCAGCAGTGGCGCATGGACAGGTTCAAAAAACATTCAGTACTTC
TRBD1	TRBV12-5	.	TRBJ1-2	CASGDQGGRGQDGYTF	TGTGCTAGTGGAGACCAGGGGGGCAGGGGGCAAGATGGCTACACCTTC
.	TRBV7-9	few	TRBJ1-4	CASSLATNEKLFF	TGTGCCAGCAGCTTAGCAACTAATGAAAAACTGTTTTTT
.	TRBV5-1	few	TRBJ1-6	CASSLVPGTNSPLHF	TGCGCCAGCAGCTTGGTTCCAGGGACAAATTCACCCCTCCACTTT
.	TRBV5-4	.	TRBJ1-1	CASSSRQVNTEAFF	TGTGCCAGCAGCAGCCGACAAGTGAACACTGAAGCTTTCTTT
TRBD1	TRBV16	.	TRBJ1-1	CASSPRTGTEAFF	TGTGCCAGCAGCCCGAGGACAGGGACTGAAGCTTTCTTT